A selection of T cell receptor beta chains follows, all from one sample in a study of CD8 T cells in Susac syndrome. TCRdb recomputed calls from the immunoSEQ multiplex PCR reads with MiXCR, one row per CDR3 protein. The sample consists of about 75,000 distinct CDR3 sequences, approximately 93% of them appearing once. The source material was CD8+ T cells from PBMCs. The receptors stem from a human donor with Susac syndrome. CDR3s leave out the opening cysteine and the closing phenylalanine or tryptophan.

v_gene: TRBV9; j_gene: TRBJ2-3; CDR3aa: ASSVSGASTDTQY
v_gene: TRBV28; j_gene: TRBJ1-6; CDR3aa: ASSISGNSPLH
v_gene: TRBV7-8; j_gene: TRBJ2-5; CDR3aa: ASSYRRDQETQY
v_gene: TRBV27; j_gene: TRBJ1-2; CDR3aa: ASSPPGQGAWGYT
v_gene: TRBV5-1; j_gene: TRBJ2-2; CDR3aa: ASSFANSKNTGELF
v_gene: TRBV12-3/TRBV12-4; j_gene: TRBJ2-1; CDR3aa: AGSWAGGLSYNEQF
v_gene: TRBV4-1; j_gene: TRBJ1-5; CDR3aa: ASSQDARERPNQPQH
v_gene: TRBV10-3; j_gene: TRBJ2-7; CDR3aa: AISLGTSYEQY
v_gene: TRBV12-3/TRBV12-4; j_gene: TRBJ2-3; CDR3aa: ASSHPPVGGAPGDTQY
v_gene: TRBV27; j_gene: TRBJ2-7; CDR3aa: ASSEPGQGYEQY
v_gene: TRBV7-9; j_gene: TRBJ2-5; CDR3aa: ASSYDRDLGETQY
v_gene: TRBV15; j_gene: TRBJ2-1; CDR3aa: ATSRDAGGSNEQF
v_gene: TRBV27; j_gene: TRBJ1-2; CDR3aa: ASSWQGGSGYT
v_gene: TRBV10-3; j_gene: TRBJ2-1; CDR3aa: AISESGSGLNNEQF
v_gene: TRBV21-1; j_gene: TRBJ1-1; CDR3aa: ASSKVPLSGIADTEAF
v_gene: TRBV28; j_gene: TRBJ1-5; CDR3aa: ASSSGGQKTQPQH
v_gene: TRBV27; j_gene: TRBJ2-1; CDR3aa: ASSFLRGFNDEQF
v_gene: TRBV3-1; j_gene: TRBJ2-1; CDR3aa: ASSRSGTGNEQF
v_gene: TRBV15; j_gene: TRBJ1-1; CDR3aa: ATSTSREAF
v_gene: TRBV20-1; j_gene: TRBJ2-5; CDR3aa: SAREVGGIQETQY
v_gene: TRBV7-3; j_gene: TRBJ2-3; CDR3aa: ASSIRVPDTQY
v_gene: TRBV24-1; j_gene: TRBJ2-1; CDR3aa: ATSVGTGGYYNEQF
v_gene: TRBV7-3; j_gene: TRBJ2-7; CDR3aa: ASSWAGGYEQY
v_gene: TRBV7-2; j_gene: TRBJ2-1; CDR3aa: ASSFSGGLNNEQF
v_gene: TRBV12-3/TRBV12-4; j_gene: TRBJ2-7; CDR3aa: ASSRDPTGGDEQY
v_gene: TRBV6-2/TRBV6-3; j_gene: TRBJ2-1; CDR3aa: ASRDREGEDEQF
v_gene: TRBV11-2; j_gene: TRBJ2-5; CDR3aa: ASSPTLHRETQY
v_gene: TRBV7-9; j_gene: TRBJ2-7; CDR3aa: ASNPRGGIYEQY
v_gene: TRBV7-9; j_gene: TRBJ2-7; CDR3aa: ASSPRGGIYEQY
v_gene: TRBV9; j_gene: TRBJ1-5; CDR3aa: ASSAGGSNQPQH
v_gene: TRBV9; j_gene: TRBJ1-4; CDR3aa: ASSVDGNEKLF
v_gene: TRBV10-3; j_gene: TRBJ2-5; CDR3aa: APHVYPVETQY
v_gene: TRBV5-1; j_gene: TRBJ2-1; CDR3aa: ASNRGNEQF
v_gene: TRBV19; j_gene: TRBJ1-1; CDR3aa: ASSWQPNTEAF
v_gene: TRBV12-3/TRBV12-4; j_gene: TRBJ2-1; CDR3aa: ASSPLAGAFYNEQF
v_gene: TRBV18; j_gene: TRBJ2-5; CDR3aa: SSSPRDSHRETQY
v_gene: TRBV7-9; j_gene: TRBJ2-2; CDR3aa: ASSRTGELF
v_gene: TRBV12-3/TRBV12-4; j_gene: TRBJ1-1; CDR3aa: ASSFRGNTEAF
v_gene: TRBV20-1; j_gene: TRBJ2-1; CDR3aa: SATPGPARDWSSYNEQF
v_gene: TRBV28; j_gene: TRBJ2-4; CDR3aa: ASSPELAGAPKNIQY
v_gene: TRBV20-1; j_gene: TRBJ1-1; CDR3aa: RDSPDRDYTEAF
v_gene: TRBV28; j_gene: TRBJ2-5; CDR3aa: ASSFVLAGSETQY
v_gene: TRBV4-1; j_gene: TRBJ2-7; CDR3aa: ASSQTSGGAEEQY
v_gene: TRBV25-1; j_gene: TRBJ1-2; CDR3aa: ASSELGGYT
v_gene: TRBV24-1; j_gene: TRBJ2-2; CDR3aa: ATSAPEGATAGELF
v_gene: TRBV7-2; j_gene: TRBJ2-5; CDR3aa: ASSLGRGLAGAQETQY
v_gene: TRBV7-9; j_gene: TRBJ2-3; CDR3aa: ASSLAAADTQY
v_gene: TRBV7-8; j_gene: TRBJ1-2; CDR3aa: ASEGQGYGYT
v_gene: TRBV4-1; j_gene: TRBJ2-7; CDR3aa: ASSQDGGYEQY
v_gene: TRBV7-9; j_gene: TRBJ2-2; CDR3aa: ASSKDRGRAGELF